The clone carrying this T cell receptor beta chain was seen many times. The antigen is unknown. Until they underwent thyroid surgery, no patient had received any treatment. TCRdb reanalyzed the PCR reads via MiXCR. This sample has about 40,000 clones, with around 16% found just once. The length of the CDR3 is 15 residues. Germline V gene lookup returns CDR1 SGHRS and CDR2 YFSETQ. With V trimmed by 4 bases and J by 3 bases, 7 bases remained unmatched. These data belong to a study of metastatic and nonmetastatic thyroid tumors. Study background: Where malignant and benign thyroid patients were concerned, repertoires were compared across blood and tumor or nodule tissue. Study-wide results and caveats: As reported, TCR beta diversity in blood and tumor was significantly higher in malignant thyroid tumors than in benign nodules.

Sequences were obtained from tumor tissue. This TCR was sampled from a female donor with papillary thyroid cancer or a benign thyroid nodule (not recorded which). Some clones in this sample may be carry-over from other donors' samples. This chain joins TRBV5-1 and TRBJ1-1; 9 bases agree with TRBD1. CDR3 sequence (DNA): TGCGCCAGCAGCCCGGGACAGGGCAGGGACACTGAAGCTTTCTTT. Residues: CASSPGQGRDTEAFF.